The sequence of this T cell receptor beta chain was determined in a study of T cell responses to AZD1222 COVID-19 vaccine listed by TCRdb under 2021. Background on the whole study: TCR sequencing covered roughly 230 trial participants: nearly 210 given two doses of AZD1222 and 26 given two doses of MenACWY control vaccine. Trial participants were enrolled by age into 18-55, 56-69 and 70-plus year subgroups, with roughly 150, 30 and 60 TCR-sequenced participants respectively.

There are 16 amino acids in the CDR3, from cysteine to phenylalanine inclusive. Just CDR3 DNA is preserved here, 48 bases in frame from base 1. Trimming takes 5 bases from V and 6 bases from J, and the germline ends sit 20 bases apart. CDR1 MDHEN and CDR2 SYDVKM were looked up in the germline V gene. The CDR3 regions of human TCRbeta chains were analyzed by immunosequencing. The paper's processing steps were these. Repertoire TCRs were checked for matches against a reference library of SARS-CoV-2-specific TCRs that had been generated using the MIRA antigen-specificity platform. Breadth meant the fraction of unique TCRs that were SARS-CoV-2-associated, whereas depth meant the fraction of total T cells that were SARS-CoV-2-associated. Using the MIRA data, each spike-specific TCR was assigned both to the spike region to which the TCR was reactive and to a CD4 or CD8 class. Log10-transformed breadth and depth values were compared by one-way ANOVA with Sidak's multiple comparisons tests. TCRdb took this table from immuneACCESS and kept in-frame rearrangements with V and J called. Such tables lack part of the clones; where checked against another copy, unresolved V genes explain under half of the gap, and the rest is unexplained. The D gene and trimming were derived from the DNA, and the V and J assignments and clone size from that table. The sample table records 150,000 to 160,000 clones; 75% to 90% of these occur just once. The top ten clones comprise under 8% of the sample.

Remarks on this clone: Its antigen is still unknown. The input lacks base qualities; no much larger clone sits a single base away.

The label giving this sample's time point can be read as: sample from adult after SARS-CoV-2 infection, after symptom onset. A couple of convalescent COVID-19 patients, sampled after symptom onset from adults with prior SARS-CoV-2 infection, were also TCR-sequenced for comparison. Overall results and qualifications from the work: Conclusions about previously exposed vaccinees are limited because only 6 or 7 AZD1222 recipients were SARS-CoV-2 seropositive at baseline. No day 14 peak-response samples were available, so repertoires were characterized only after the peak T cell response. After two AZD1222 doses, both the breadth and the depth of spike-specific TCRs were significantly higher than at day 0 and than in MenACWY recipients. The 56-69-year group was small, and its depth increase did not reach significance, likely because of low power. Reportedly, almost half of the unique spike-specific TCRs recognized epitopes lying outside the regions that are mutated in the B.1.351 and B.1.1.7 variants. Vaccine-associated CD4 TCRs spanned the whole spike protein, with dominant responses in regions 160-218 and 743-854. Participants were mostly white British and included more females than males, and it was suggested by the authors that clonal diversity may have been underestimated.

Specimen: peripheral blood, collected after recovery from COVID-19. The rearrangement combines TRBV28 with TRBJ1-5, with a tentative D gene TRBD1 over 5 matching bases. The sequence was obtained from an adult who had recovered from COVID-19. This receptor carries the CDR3 CASSRTQGTEGQPQHF. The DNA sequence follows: TGTGCCAGCAGTCGCACGCAGGGAACTGAGGGTCAGCCCCAGCATTTT.